This T cell receptor (beta chain) appears in the sequencing data of a study of cytomegalovirus exposure and HLA in healthy donors. This clone was seen a few times. Its antigen is not identified. Researchers ran the PCR with 60 Vbeta and 13 Jbeta primers. Libraries were prepared by immunoSEQ multiplex PCR; TCRdb keeps only in-frame clonotypes and omits some of them. Of 150,000 to 200,000 clones in the sample, around 86% were seen once. There are 15 residues in the CDR3. The ends lost 0 bases at V and 3 bases at J; junction bases unmatched: 3. Germline-derived CDR1 and CDR2 are SGDLS and YYNGEE. Broader study findings: Later analysis suggested most CMV-associated TCR beta chains were HLA-restricted.

This rearrangement joins TRBV9 to TRBJ2-1, with 7 bases aligning to TRBD2. This sequence was found in a girl under 10 years old in good health and CMV-seropositive. Sequenced input: PBMCs. The CDR3 here is CASSVGLADYNEQFF. DNA of the CDR3: TGTGCCAGCAGCGTAGGGCTAGCGGACTACAATGAGCAGTTCTTC.